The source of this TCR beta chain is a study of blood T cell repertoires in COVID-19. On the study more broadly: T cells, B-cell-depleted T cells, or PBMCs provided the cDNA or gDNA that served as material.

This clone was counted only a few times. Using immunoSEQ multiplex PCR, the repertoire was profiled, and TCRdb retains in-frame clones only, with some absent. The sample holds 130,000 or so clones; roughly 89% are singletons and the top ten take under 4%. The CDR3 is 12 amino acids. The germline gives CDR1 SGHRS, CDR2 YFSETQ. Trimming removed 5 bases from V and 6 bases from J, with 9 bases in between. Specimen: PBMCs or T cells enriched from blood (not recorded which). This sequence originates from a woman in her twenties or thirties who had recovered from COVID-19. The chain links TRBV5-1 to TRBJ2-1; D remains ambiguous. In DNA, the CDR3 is TGCGCCAGCAGTGCAGGAATCAATGAGCAGTTCTTC. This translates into CASSAGINEQFF. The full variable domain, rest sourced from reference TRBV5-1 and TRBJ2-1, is KAGVTQTPRYLIKTRGQQVTLSCSPISGHRSVSWYQQTPGQGLQFLFEYFSETQRNKGNFPGRFSGRQFSNSRSEMNVSTLELGDSALYLCASSAGINEQFFGPGTRLTVL.